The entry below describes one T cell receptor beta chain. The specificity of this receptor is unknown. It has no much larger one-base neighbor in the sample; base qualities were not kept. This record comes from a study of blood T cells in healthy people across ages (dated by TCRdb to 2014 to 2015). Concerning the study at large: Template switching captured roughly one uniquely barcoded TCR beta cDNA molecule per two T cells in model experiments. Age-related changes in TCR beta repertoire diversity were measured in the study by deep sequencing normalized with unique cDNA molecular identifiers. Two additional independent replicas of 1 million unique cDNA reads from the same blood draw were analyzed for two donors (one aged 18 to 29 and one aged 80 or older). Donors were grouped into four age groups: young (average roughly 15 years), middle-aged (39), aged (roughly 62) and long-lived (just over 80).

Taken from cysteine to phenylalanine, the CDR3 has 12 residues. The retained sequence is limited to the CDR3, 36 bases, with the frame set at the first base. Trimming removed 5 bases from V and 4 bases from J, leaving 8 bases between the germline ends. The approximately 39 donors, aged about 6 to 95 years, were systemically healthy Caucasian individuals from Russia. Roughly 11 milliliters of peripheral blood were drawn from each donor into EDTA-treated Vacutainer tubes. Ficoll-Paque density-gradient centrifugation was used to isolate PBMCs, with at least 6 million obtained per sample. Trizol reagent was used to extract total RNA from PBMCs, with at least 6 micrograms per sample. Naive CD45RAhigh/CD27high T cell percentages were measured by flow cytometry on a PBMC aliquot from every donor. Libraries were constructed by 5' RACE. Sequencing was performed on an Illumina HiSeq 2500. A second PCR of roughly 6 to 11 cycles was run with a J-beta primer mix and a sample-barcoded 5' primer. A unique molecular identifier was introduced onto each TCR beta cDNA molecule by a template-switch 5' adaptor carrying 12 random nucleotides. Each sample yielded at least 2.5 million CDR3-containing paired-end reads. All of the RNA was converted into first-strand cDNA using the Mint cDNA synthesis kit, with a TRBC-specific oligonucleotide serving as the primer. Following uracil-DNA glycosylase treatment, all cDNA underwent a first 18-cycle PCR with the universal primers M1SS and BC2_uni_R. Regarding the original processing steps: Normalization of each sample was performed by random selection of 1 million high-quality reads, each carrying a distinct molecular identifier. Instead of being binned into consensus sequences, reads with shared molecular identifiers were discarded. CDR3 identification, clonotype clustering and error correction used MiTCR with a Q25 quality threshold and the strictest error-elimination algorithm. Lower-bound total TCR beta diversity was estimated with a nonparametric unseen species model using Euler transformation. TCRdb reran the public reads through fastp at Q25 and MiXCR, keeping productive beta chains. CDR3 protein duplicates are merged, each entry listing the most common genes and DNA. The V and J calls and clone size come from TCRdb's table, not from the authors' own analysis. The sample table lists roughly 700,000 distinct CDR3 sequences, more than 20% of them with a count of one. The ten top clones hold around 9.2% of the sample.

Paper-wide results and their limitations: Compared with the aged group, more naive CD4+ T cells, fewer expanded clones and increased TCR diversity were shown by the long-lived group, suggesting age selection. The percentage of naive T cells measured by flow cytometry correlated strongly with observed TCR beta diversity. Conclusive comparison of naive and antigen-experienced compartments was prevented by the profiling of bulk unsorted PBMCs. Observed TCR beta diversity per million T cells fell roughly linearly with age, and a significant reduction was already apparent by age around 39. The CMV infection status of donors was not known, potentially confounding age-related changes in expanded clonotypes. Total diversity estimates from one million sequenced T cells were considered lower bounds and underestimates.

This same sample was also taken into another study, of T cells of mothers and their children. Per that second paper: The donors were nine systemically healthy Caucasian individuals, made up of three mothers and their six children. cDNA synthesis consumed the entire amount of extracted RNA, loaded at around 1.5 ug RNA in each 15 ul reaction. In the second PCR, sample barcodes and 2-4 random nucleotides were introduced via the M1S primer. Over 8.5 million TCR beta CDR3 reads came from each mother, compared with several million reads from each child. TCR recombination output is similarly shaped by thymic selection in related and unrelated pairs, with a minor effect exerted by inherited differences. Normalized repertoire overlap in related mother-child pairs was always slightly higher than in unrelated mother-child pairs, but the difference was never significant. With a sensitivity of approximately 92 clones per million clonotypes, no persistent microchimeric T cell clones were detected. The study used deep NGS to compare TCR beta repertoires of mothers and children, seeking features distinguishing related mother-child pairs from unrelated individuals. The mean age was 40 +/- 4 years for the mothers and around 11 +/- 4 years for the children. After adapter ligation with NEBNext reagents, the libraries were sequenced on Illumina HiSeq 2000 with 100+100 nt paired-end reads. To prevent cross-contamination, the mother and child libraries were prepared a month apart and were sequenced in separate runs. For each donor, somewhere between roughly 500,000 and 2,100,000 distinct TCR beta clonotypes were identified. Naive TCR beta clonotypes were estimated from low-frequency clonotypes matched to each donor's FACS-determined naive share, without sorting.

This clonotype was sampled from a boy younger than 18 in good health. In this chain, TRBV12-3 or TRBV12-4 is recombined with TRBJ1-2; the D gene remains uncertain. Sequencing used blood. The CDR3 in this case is CASSPTSYGYTF. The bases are TGTGCCAGCAGTCCCACGAGCTATGGCTACACCTTC.